These T cell receptor beta chains were read from a single sample in a study of response to subunit inactivated influenza vaccine. TCRdb re-derived calls from the RT-PCR reads in MiXCR, one entry per CDR3 protein. This sample has approximately 570,000 distinct CDR3 sequences, with roughly 8.2% found just once. The sample was PBMCs from blood, taken around 25 months after vaccination. The receptors shown here come from a man aged 45-69 years who received an inactivated influenza vaccine. CDR3s include the opening cysteine and the closing phenylalanine or tryptophan. The D gene is left open where the match is weak. Clone size appears in some rows only: once, few, many, or a class for an expanded clone.

J,V,D,size,CDR3,DNA
TRBJ2-1,TRBV29-1,.,few,CSVLQGTSYNEQFF,TGCAGCGTTCTACAGGGCACCTCCTACAATGAGCAGTTCTTC
TRBJ2-3,TRBV7-2,.,.,CASSLEGVGTQYF,TGTGCCAGCAGCTTAGAGGGGGTCGGTACGCAGTATTTT
TRBJ1-1,TRBV7-9,.,many,CASSLASGQGVRAFF,TGTGCCAGCAGCTTAGCTAGTGGGCAGGGCGTGAGAGCTTTCTTT
TRBJ2-7,TRBV7-2,.,many,CASSLGPAFYEQYF,TGTGCCAGCAGCCTGGGACCAGCCTTCTACGAGCAGTACTTC
TRBJ1-4,TRBV3-1,.,few,CASSRDGFNEKLFF,TGTGCCAGCAGCCGAGACGGATTTAATGAAAAACTGTTTTTT
TRBJ2-7,TRBV18,.,few,CASSRGREEQYF,TGTGCCAGCTCCCGGGGTAGGGAAGAGCAGTACTTC
TRBJ1-5,TRBV7-2,.,many,CASSLGQAGNQPQHF,TGTGCCAGCAGCTTAGGGCAGGCAGGCAATCAGCCCCAGCATTTT
TRBJ1-5,TRBV12-3/TRBV12-4,TRBD1,.,CASTNSPRGGQPQHF,TGTGCCAGCACCAACTCCCCCAGGGGGGGGCAGCCCCAGCATTTT
TRBJ2-3,TRBV7-9,.,few,CASSKARDTLTDTQYF,TGTGCCAGCAGCAAAGCACGGGACACCTTGACAGATACGCAGTATTTT
TRBJ1-1,TRBV6-1,.,few,CATKRTGMNTEAFF,TGTGCCACTAAAAGGACGGGTATGAACACTGAAGCTTTCTTT
TRBJ2-5,TRBV5-1,TRBD1,many,CASSSGTGLQETQYF,TGCGCCAGCAGCAGCGGGACAGGGCTCCAAGAGACCCAGTACTTC
TRBJ2-7,TRBV6-2/TRBV6-3,.,many,CASSYNTYEQYF,TGTGCCAGCAGTTATAACACCTACGAGCAGTACTTC
TRBJ2-5,TRBV11-2,.,.,CASSRDPQETQYF,TGTGCCAGCAGCAGGGACCCCCAAGAGACCCAGTACTTC
TRBJ1-1,TRBV29-1,.,.,CSAHPGVNTEAFF,TGCAGCGCCCACCCGGGAGTGAACACTGAAGCTTTCTTT
TRBJ2-1,TRBV5-8,TRBD1,few,CASSSQGEKEQFF,TGTGCCAGCAGCTCTCAGGGGGAGAAAGAGCAGTTCTTC
TRBJ2-7,TRBV11-2,TRBD2,.,CASSLEFSGRYEQYF,TGTGCCAGCAGCTTAGAGTTTAGCGGGAGGTACGAGCAGTACTTC
TRBJ2-2,TRBV20-1,.,few,CSARDPLRGTGELFF,TGCAGTGCTAGAGATCCCCTACGGGGGACCGGGGAGCTGTTTTTT
TRBJ2-1,TRBV12-3/TRBV12-4,TRBD1,few,CASSQTLTGANEQFF,TGTGCCAGCAGTCAGACGTTAACAGGGGCCAATGAGCAGTTCTTC
TRBJ2-3,TRBV7-9,.,many,CASSLVLGGTDTQYF,TGTGCCAGCAGCTTGGTATTAGGCGGGACAGATACGCAGTATTTT
TRBJ1-2,TRBV5-1,.,.,CASSLGEGYGYTF,TGCGCCAGCAGCTTGGGGGAAGGCTATGGCTACACCTTC
TRBJ2-5,TRBV27,.,.,CASSDRDNQETQYF,TGTGCCAGCAGCGATAGGGACAACCAAGAGACCCAGTACTTC
TRBJ1-4,TRBV7-6,.,many,CASSLGQGTANEKLFF,TGTGCCAGCAGCTTGGGGCAGGGGACGGCTAATGAAAAACTGTTTTTT
TRBJ2-2,TRBV6-4,.,many,CASSDQPTGELFF,TGTGCCAGCAGTGACCAGCCTACCGGGGAGCTGTTTTTT
TRBJ2-1,TRBV5-1,TRBD2,many,CASRRLRTSSIPHEQFF,TGCGCCAGCAGGAGGTTGAGGACTAGCTCAATCCCCCATGAGCAGTTCTTC
TRBJ1-1,TRBV7-9,.,.,CASSNTDNTEAFF,TGTGCCAGCAGTAACACGGATAACACTGAAGCTTTCTTT
TRBJ2-7,TRBV5-1,.,few,CASSSALRLESDEQYF,TGCGCCAGCAGTTCCGCCTTGCGCCTAGAATCGGACGAGCAGTACTTC
TRBJ2-3,TRBV7-8,TRBD2,many,CASSSGTSGGGEDTQYF,TGTGCCAGCAGCTCTGGGACTAGCGGGGGGGGAGAGGATACGCAGTATTTT
TRBJ2-7,TRBV7-8,.,.,CASSLQVAYEQYF,TGTGCCAGCAGCTTACAGGTAGCCTACGAGCAGTACTTC
TRBJ2-3,TRBV7-2,.,.,CASSLGVISTDTQYF,TGTGCCAGCAGCTTAGGGGTGATCAGCACAGATACGCAGTATTTT
TRBJ2-3,TRBV30,.,.,CAWSVLDSSTDTQYF,TGTGCCTGGAGTGTACTCGACAGCAGCACAGATACGCAGTATTTT
TRBJ1-2,TRBV7-9,TRBD1,many,CASSLDRGVYGYTF,TGTGCCAGCAGCTTGGACAGGGGGGTGTATGGCTACACCTTC
TRBJ1-2,TRBV2,.,few,CASRGGRNYGYTF,TGTGCCAGCAGAGGGGGGAGAAACTATGGCTACACCTTC
TRBJ1-6,TRBV14,.,.,CASSQVFGTLNSPLHF,TGTGCCAGCAGCCAAGTCTTTGGGACCTTAAATTCACCCCTCCACTTT
TRBJ2-2,TRBV12-3/TRBV12-4,TRBD1,many,CASGFAGGTGELFF,TGTGCCAGCGGTTTCGCAGGGGGCACCGGGGAGCTGTTTTTT
TRBJ1-1,TRBV4-3,.,.,CASSQSLPGRLNTEAFF,TGCGCCAGCAGCCAGTCTCTACCAGGGCGTTTGAACACTGAAGCTTTCTTT
TRBJ1-2,TRBV12-3/TRBV12-4,.,few,CASSPRRVHYGYTF,TGTGCCAGCAGTCCTAGACGTGTCCATTATGGCTACACCTTC
TRBJ2-7,TRBV28,.,few,CASSPRDWKYEQYF,TGTGCCAGCAGTCCCCGGGACTGGAAATACGAGCAGTACTTC
TRBJ2-7,TRBV2,.,few,CASSERNRAYEQYF,TGTGCCAGCAGTGAACGTAACAGAGCCTACGAGCAGTACTTC